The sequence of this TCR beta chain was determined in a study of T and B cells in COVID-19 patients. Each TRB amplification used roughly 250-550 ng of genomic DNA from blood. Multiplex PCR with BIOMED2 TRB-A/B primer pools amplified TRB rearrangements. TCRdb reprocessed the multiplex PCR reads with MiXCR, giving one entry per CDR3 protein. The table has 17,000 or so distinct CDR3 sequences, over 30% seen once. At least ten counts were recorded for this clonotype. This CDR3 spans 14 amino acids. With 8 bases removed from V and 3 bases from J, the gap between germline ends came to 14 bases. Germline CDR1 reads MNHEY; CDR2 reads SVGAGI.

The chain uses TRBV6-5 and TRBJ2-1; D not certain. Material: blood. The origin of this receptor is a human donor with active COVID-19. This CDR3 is CASRASLDYNEQFF. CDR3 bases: TGTGCCAGCCGGGCCAGCCTGGACTACAATGAGCAGTTCTTC.